This is a list of T cell receptor beta chains from one sample in a study of blood T cell repertoires in COVID-19. The table came from immunoSEQ multiplex PCR; TCRdb's copy has only in-frame clones and leaves some out. In the table there are fewer than 250,000 clones, about 85% of which are singletons. Material for sequencing was PBMCs or T cells enriched from blood (not recorded which). The receptors derive from a middle-aged woman in a cohort exposed to, infected with or recovered from COVID-19 (not recorded which). The CDR3 runs from the conserved cysteine through the conserved F or W. Each record gives: clone size, D gene, J gene, V gene, CDR3 DNA, CDR3 protein. D genes are given only for firm matches. Rows may omit the clone size; those that give it use once, few, many or a size class.

few,TRBD1,TRBJ1-4,TRBV4-2,TGTGCCAGCAGCCCTCAGGGGGCGGCTAATGAAAAACTGTTTTTT,CASSPQGAANEKLFF
.,.,TRBJ1-1,TRBV4-2,TGTGCCAGCAGCTACCTGGGGAGAATGAACACTGAAGCTTTCTTT,CASSYLGRMNTEAFF
once,TRBD1,TRBJ2-1,TRBV7-2,TGTGCCAGCAGATCGACAGGGGGCAGGGATGAGCAGTTCTTC,CASRSTGGRDEQFF
few,TRBD1,TRBJ1-1,TRBV3-1/TRBV3-2,TGTGCCAGCAGCCTTATAGGGACAGGCAGAAGCACTGAAGCTTTCTTT,CASSLIGTGRSTEAFF
once,.,TRBJ2-1,TRBV5-5,TGTGCCAGCAGCTTGGGAAGCATTGAGCAGTTCTTC,CASSLGSIEQFF
.,.,TRBJ2-1,TRBV12-3/TRBV12-4,TGTGCCAGCAGCCACAGGGTCTATGAGCAGTTCTTC,CASSHRVYEQFF
.,.,TRBJ1-4,TRBV2,TGTGCCAGCGCGGTTAATGAAAAACTGTTTTTT,CASAVNEKLFF
.,TRBD1,TRBJ1-6,TRBV19,TGTGCCAGTAAGGACAGGGCTAATTCACCCCTCCACTTT,CASKDRANSPLHF
once,.,TRBJ1-2,TRBV24-1,TGTGCCACCAGCCATCCGGGTAACTTTGGCTACACCTTC,CATSHPGNFGYTF
.,TRBD1,TRBJ2-1,TRBV15,TGTGCCACCAGCAGAGACGGAACAGGGGTGGGTGATGAGCAGTTCTTC,CATSRDGTGVGDEQFF
many,.,TRBJ1-2,TRBV25-1,TGTGCCAGCACTGCAGGGGTTGGCTACACCTTC,CASTAGVGYTF
.,.,TRBJ1-2,TRBV9,TGTGCCAGCAGCGTATCAGGGAACTATGGCTACACCTTC,CASSVSGNYGYTF
.,TRBD1,TRBJ1-2,TRBV23-1,TGCGCCAGCAGTCATCACCGACAGGGCTCGGCTAACTATGGCTACACCTTC,CASSHHRQGSANYGYTF
.,TRBD1,TRBJ2-1,TRBV2,TGTGCCAGCAGTGATAACAGAGGGGGCTATTACAATGAGCAGTTCTTC,CASSDNRGGYYNEQFF
.,TRBD2,TRBJ2-1,TRBV5-1,TGCGCCAGCAGCTGGACTAGCGGGAGTGAGCAGTTCTTC,CASSWTSGSEQFF
.,.,TRBJ2-7,TRBV2,TGTGCCAGCAGTGAAGCGCCAGGGTCCGAGCAGTACTTC,CASSEAPGSEQYF
.,.,TRBJ1-2,TRBV28,TGTGCCTCAGGCCCCGGGATCTCTAACTATGGCTACACCTTC,CASGPGISNYGYTF
.,.,TRBJ1-4,TRBV2,TGTGCCAGCAAGGGCAGGGGTACGGTTGAAAAACTGTTTTTT,CASKGRGTVEKLFF
.,.,TRBJ1-5,TRBV21-1,TGTGCCAGCACCTCCGGTCAGCCCCAGCATTTT,CASTSGQPQHF
.,TRBD1,TRBJ1-5,TRBV7-9,TGTGCCAGCAGCCGGACAGGGGGGAATCAGCCCCAGCATTTT,CASSRTGGNQPQHF
few,TRBD2,TRBJ2-5,TRBV2,TGTGCCAGCAGACCACTCCCGGGACTAGCATCCCAAGAGACCCAGTACTTC,CASRPLPGLASQETQYF
few,TRBD1,TRBJ1-1,TRBV5-6,TGTGCCAGCAGCCCCTACCCACAGGGGACGAACACTGAAGCTTTCTTT,CASSPYPQGTNTEAFF
.,.,TRBJ2-7,TRBV28,TGTGCCAGCAGTTCCGGGAGCCATCTCTACGAGCAGTACTTC,CASSSGSHLYEQYF
.,.,TRBJ1-1,TRBV28,TGTGCCAGCAGTTTAGCCAGGGGTGGTATAAGGTTGGGGAACACTGAAGCTTTCTTT,CASSLARGGIRLGNTEAFF
few,TRBD1,TRBJ2-7,TRBV11-2,TGTGCCAGCAGCACCCGGGACAGCAGGAGCTCCTACGAGCAGTACTTC,CASSTRDSRSSYEQYF
.,.,TRBJ2-7,TRBV9,TGTGCCAGCAGCGTGGGAGTAACCTACGAGCAGTACTTC,CASSVGVTYEQYF
once,TRBD1,TRBJ1-2,TRBV7-2,TGTGCCGGCAGGGGGCAGTACTATGGCTACACCTTC,CAGRGQYYGYTF
.,TRBD2,TRBJ2-1,TRBV29-1,TGCAGCGTCCGATCGACTAGCGGGAGGGCGGGTGAGCAGTTCTTC,CSVRSTSGRAGEQFF
.,.,TRBJ1-1,TRBV27,TGTGCCAGCAGTTTATGGCTTAACACTGAAGCTTTCTTT,CASSLWLNTEAFF
once,.,TRBJ2-1,TRBV5-1,TGCGCCAGCAGATACGCAGGGAGGGGGGGTCCCAATGAGCAGTTCTTC,CASRYAGRGGPNEQFF
.,TRBD2,TRBJ2-7,TRBV7-9,TGTGCCAGCAGGGGACTAGGAAAGCGGGAGGGACGCGAGCAGTACTTC,CASRGLGKREGREQYF
few,TRBD1,TRBJ1-2,TRBV19,TGTGCCAGTACTCATCGGACAGGGGGTTCCAATGGCTACACCTTC,CASTHRTGGSNGYTF
once,.,TRBJ1-1,TRBV13,TGTGCCAGCAGCCGAACCAAGGACAGACCCATAGGAACTGAAGCTTTCTTT,CASSRTKDRPIGTEAFF
.,.,TRBJ1-1,TRBV5-5,TGTGCCAGCAGCTTGGCCGGGGAGTCCACTGAAGCTTTCTTT,CASSLAGESTEAFF
.,.,TRBJ1-1,TRBV20-1,TGCAGTGCTAGTTCGCGGGATACTCAGAACACTGAAGCTTTCTTT,CSASSRDTQNTEAFF
.,.,TRBJ1-5,TRBV6-5,TGTGCCAGCAGTTTTAACAGAAATAGCAATCAGCCCCAGCATTTT,CASSFNRNSNQPQHF
.,TRBD2,TRBJ2-5,TRBV5-8,TGTGCCAGCAGCGCCGGACTAGCGGGGCGAGAGACCCAGTACTTC,CASSAGLAGRETQYF
.,TRBD1,TRBJ1-5,TRBV19,TGTGCCAGTACCACGACAGGGGGTGCAAATCAGCCCCAGCATTTT,CASTTTGGANQPQHF
.,.,TRBJ1-4,TRBV7-9,TGTGCCAGCGGGCGGGCCGGGTTAGGTGAAAAACTGTTTTTT,CASGRAGLGEKLFF
many,.,TRBJ1-2,TRBV30,TGTGCCTGGACCGGTGTCTCCACGGACTATGGCTACACCTTC,CAWTGVSTDYGYTF
.,.,TRBJ1-4,TRBV4-1,TGCGCCAGCAGCCATCCGGGGGGAGGAGAAAAACTGTTTTTT,CASSHPGGGEKLFF